This T cell receptor beta chain appears in the sequencing data of a study of blood T cell repertoires in COVID-19. In the study overall: The United States, Italy and Spain provided the acute and convalescent COVID-19 samples.

Germline lookup yields CDR1 LNHDA and CDR2 SQIVND (reference sequence). This CDR3 contains 13 residues. V was clipped by 5 bases and J by 1 base; unmatched bases: 1. Some clones are missing from TCRdb's copy, which holds only in-frame ones; the method was immunoSEQ multiplex PCR. The sample lists about 95,000 clones; roughly 80% were seen once. The receptor's source is a man older than 75 with active or convalescent COVID-19. The chain combines TRBV19 with TRBJ1-1; 7 bases agree with TRBD1. Sequencing used peripheral blood. This CDR3 reads CASSGTANTEAFF. The CDR3 bases are TGTGCCAGTAGTGGGACAGCGAACACTGAAGCTTTCTTT.